The 21 T cell receptor beta chains below come from one sample, sequenced in a study of Graves' ophthalmopathy and Graves' hyperthyroidism. Amplified material comprised TCR beta CDR3 regions derived from RNA transcripts. HTBI primers were used in a first-round RT-PCR, which preceded a second-round multiplex PCR. Each CDR3 protein gets one entry after TCRdb re-called the multiplex PCR reads with MiXCR. The sample has 1 million to 1.3 million distinct CDR3 sequences, 35% to 40% seen once. Sequenced input: peripheral blood or thyroid tissue (not recorded which). These receptors were obtained from an adult man with Graves' hyperthyroidism.

V gene TRBV7-2 combines with J gene TRBJ1-2, with D uncertain. Per germline, CDR1 SGHTA and CDR2 FQGNSA. CDR3 length equals 14 residues. Between the trimmed V and J ends, which lost 1 base and 2 bases, there was a span of 8 bases. In DNA, the CDR3 is TGTGCCAGCAGCTTAGAGATACCAAACTATGGCTACACCTTC. This codes for CASSLEIPNYGYTF. The full variable domain, in which reference TRBV7-2 and TRBJ1-2 provide the parts outside the CDR3, is GAGVSQSPSNKVTEKGKDVELRCDPISGHTALYWYRQSLGQGLEFLIYFQGNSAPDKSGLPSDRFSAERTGGSVSTLTIQRTQQEDSAVYLCASSLEIPNYGYTFGSGTRLTVV.

This sequence joins TRBV7-2 and TRBJ2-6, with a weak D call TRBD1 (6 bases). Trimming removed 5 bases at V and 1 base at J, with 24 bases between. CDR1 SGHTA and CDR2 FQGNSA come from the germline V gene. The CDR3 contains 20 residues. CDR3 in DNA: TGTGCCAGCAGCCAGGGGAGACACAGGGACCACGAGTCTGGGGCCAACGTCCTGACTTTC. Its translation: CASSQGRHRDHESGANVLTF.

At least ten counts were recorded for this clonotype. The chain joins TRBV7-2 to TRBJ2-2; D is undetermined. This CDR3 region has 14 residues. Per the germline V gene, CDR1 is SGHTA and CDR2 is FQGNSA. With 0 bases removed from V and 6 bases from J, the gap between germline ends came to 8 bases. The CDR3: CASSLADGPGELFF. CDR3 nucleotide sequence: TGTGCCAGCAGCTTAGCTGATGGGCCCGGGGAGCTGTTTTTT.

V is TRBV9 and J is TRBJ2-5; no definite D call. The CDR3 has 11 residues. V was pared by 3 bases and J by 7 bases, with 7 bases between. The germline V gene has CDR1 SGDLS and CDR2 YYNGEE. The CDR3 sequence: CASSASGTQYF. The CDR3, as DNA: TGTGCCAGCAGCGCATCCGGGACCCAGTACTTC.

The V and J genes are TRBV14 and TRBJ2-1, with D unresolved. Germline-derived CDR1 and CDR2 are SGHDN and FVKESK. V was pared by 1 base and J by 11 bases, with 18 bases between. This CDR3 region has 15 residues. As DNA, the CDR3 is TGTGCCAGCAGCCAAGTTGGGCGCAGGACCCTTAAGCAGTTCTTC. Protein: CASSQVGRRTLKQFF.

At least ten counts were recorded for this clonotype. The chain recombines TRBV20-1 with TRBJ1-4; a possible D gene is TRBD1 (6 bases). This CDR3 comprises 12 residues. Germline V CDR1 and CDR2: DFQATT, SNEGSKA (reference sequence). The V and J ends lost 6 bases and 7 bases respectively, with 12 bases between them. The CDR3 DNA follows: TGCAGTGCCACAGGGAGGGGTGAAAAACTGTTTTTT. This sequence encodes CSATGRGEKLFF.

This clonotype has ten or more counts. The chain joins TRBV2 to TRBJ1-1; D not certain. Germline V gene data show CDR1 as SNHLY and CDR2 as FYNNEI. The ends were cut back, 1 base at V and 1 base at J, with 10 bases in the middle. This CDR3 spans 15 amino acids. The CDR3 region has the DNA TGTGCCAGCAGTGAAGTTCCACAGAAGAACACTGAAGCTTTCTTT. Protein: CASSEVPQKNTEAFF.

A note on this clonotype: A read error is possible here, since a much larger clone lies one base away. The V and J genes are TRBV7-9 and TRBJ1-5, with D possibly matching TRBD1 (5 bases). This CDR3 is built from 13 residues. The germline V gene has CDR1 SEHNR and CDR2 FQNEAQ (reference sequence). CDR3 nucleotides: TGTGCCGGCAGCCCCGGGGCTTCAAGGCCCCAGCATTTT. Residues: CAGSPGASRPQHF.

The chain uses TRBV24-1 and TRBJ1-6; 9 bases are a match to TRBD1. Germline V gives CDR1 KGHDR, CDR2 SFDVKD. The V and J ends lost 2 bases and 4 bases, in that order; junction bases with no gene match: 2. The CDR3 runs 16 residues. As DNA, the CDR3 is TGTGCCACCAGTGATTGGACAGGGGAATATAATTCACCCCTCCACTTT. Translation gives CATSDWTGEYNSPLHF.

This clonotype was observed at least ten times. The chain carries TRBV7-9 and TRBJ1-5, with D maybe TRBD1 (6 bases). In germline, CDR1 is SEHNR, CDR2 FQNEAQ (reference sequence). This CDR3 region has 16 residues. V lost 5 bases to trimming and J lost 3 bases, with 17 bases between them. CDR3: CASSPMTGQPNQPQHF. Written as DNA, the CDR3 is TGTGCCAGCAGCCCCATGACAGGTCAACCCAATCAGCCCCAGCATTTT.

This clonotype was observed at least ten times. The rearrangement uses TRBV5-1 and TRBJ1-5; the D is unclear. The CDR3 runs to 18 residues. The germline CDR1 and CDR2 sequences are SGHRS and YFSETQ. The ends were cut back, 0 bases at V and 0 bases at J, with 16 bases in the middle. CDR3 in DNA: TGCGCCAGCAGCTTGGACCCTCAGGATAGGGATAGCAATCAGCCCCAGCATTTT. Protein: CASSLDPQDRDSNQPQHF.

On this clonotype: In this CDR3 the conserved last residue, phenylalanine or tryptophan, is missing, so a read error is likely. J is TRBJ1-2 and V is TRBV7-2; no clear D. Germline CDR1 SGHTA, CDR2 FQGNSA. The CDR3 is 13 amino acids. The V end was cut by 7 bases, the J end by 4 bases, with 13 bases between. CDR3 DNA: TGTGCCAGCACCGAAACAGTGACCTATGGCTACACCCTC. It encodes CASTETVTYGYTL.

The genes are TRBV29-1 and TRBJ2-7, with a weak D call TRBD1 (6 bases). The CDR3 consists of 13 residues. CDR1 and CDR2 (germline): SQVTM, ANQGSEA. Trimming cost V 6 bases and J 3 bases, with 15 bases left between them. Written as DNA, the CDR3 is TGCAGCGTCTCGGACAGAATGAACTACGAGCAGTACTTC. This encodes CSVSDRMNYEQYF.

This clonotype has just a few counts. The chain has TRBV5-1 and TRBJ2-7; possibly TRBD1 or TRBD2 for D (5 bases each). The length of the CDR3 is 13 residues. V dropped 7 bases and J dropped 3 bases, with 14 bases sitting between them. Germline V CDR1 and CDR2: SGHRS, YFSETQ. The CDR3 sequence is CASRTGTDYEQYF. CDR3 bases: TGCGCCAGCCGAACCGGGACGGACTACGAGCAGTACTTC.

V and J are TRBV20-1 and TRBJ2-7; TRBD1 might be the D (6 bases). CDR3 length: 13 amino acids. The ends were cut back, 6 bases at V and 6 bases at J, with 18 bases in the middle. Germline CDR1 reads DFQATT; CDR2 reads SNEGSKA (reference sequence). For the CDR3, the DNA is TGCAGTGCGCCACCCGGGACATTTGCCGAGCAGTACTTC. This encodes CSAPPGTFAEQYF.

The chain uses TRBV10-3 and TRBJ1-6; D unclear. CDR3 length: 14 residues. V dropped 2 bases and J dropped 16 bases, with 18 bases sitting between them. Germline assignment: CDR1 ENHRY and CDR2 SYGVKD. CDR3 sequence reads: CAISEGGERHTLHF. The DNA of the CDR3 is TGTGCCATCAGTGAGGGTGGGGAACGGCACACTCTCCACTTT.

The chain links TRBV10-2 to TRBJ1-2; a possible D gene is TRBD1 (6 bases). V was shortened by 2 bases and J by 0 bases, with 16 bases between the two germline ends. The CDR3 is made up of 17 amino acids. Germline CDR1 is WSHSY and CDR2 is SAAADI. CDR3 bases: TGCGCCAGCAGTGAGCCGGACAGTGACATATCTAACTATGGCTACACCTTC. It codes for CASSEPDSDISNYGYTF.

Only a few counts were recorded for this clonotype. The V and J genes are TRBV6-5 and TRBJ2-7, with 8 bases matching TRBD2. This CDR3 has 15 amino acids. The germline V gene encodes CDR1 MNHEY and CDR2 SVGAGI. V was pared by 6 bases and J by 2 bases, with 9 bases of the junction left unmatched. The CDR3 DNA reads TGTGCCAGCAGAATAAGCGGGAGTGCGACCTACGAGCAGTACTTC. Amino acid sequence: CASRISGSATYEQYF.

This clonotype has at least ten counts. The chain combines TRBV6-5 with TRBJ1-1; unclear D gene. Trimming cost V 5 bases and J 3 bases, with 10 bases left between them. The CDR3 length is 13 residues. Germline V gives CDR1 MNHEY, CDR2 SVGAGI. CDR3 in DNA: TGTGCCAGCAGTCCATTCCTGGACACTGAAGCTTTCTTT. Amino acids: CASSPFLDTEAFF.

This clonotype showed up just a few times. The chain joins TRBV9 to TRBJ2-3, with 7 positions matching TRBD2. V lost 6 bases to trimming and J lost 1 base; unmatched junction nucleotides: 5. Germline loops: CDR1 SGDLS, CDR2 YYNGEE. The CDR3 is made up of 14 amino acids. The CDR3 loop reads CASKRGDGTDTQYF. The CDR3 nucleotides are TGTGCCAGCAAACGGGGGGATGGCACAGATACGCAGTATTTT. The full variable domain, in which reference TRBV9 and TRBJ2-3 provide the parts outside the CDR3, is DSGVTQTPKHLITATGQRVTLRCSPRSGDLSVYWYQQSLDQGLQFLIQYYNGEERAKGNILERFSAQQFPDLHSELNLSSLELGDSALYFCASKRGDGTDTQYFGPGTRLTVL.

This clonotype was picked up a small number of times. The chain has TRBV4-3 and TRBJ2-7, with D possibly TRBD1 on 6 matching bases. V dropped 0 bases and J dropped 0 bases, with 12 bases sitting between them. The CDR3 consists of 16 residues. Germline CDR1 reads LGHNA; CDR2 reads YSLEER. The CDR3 nucleotides are TGCGCCAGCAGCCAAGAGAACAGGGTGGGCTCCTACGAGCAGTACTTC. It yields the protein CASSQENRVGSYEQYF.